The present T cell receptor (beta chain) was sequenced within a study of blood T cell repertoires in COVID-19. Per the original methods: Amplification from reference gene primers served as the basis for estimated nucleated cell counts. Sequenced by immunoSEQ multiplex PCR; TCRdb stores in-frame clones only, minus some. Clone size and V and J calls were adopted from that table, with D and trimming inferred from the DNA. The data show around 100,000 clones, about 80% seen once. Germline CDR1 reads SGHRS; CDR2 reads YFSETQ. The CDR3 loop spans 15 amino acids. J gave up 4 bases and V 0 bases, and 5 bases lay outside the gene matches.

Sequenced material: peripheral blood. This sequence was found in a human donor in a cohort sampled during active or convalescent COVID-19. The chain employs TRBV5-1 and TRBJ2-3; TRBD2 matches at 7 bases. CDR3 sequence reads: CASSLERGGADTQYF. The CDR3 DNA is TGCGCCAGCAGCTTGGAGCGGGGTGGCGCAGATACGCAGTATTTT.